Each of the 16 T cell receptor beta chains below was sequenced from the same sample in a study of blood T cells in healthy people across ages. A second PCR, run for roughly 7 to 11 cycles, used a sample-barcoded 5' primer plus a J-beta primer mix. TCRdb reanalysed the 5' RACE reads using MiXCR and keeps one entry per CDR3 protein. This sample has roughly 800,000 distinct CDR3 sequences, with 25% found just once. The same sample was also used in a study of T cells of mothers and their children.

Sequenced sample: blood. These receptors came from a boy younger than 18 in good health.

The sample holds a few counts of this clonotype. The chain recombines TRBV20-1 with TRBJ1-2; D gene unclear. Trimming cost V 0 bases and J 2 bases, with 10 bases left between them. The CDR3 totals 14 residues. Germline CDR1 is DFQATT and CDR2 is SNEGSKA (reference sequence). The CDR3 DNA follows: TGCAGTGCTAGAGATATTTGGGAGAACTATGGCTACACCTTC. It translates to CSARDIWENYGYTF.

This clonotype was counted between two and nine times. J is TRBJ1-1 and V is TRBV19, with D maybe TRBD1 (5 bases). The CDR3 totals 14 residues. From germline, CDR1 is LNHDA and CDR2 SQIVND (reference sequence). The germline V and J ends were trimmed by 3 bases and 4 bases, with 12 bases remaining between them. CDR3 amino acids: CASSMYPGGTEAFF. DNA for the CDR3: TGTGCCAGTAGTATGTATCCGGGGGGCACTGAAGCTTTCTTT. The entire variable domain, with the rest obtained from reference TRBV19 and TRBJ1-1, is as follows: DGGITQSPKYLFRKEGQNVTLSCEQNLNHDAMYWYRQDPGQGLRLIYYSQIVNDFQKGDIAEGYSVSREKKESFPLTVTSAQKNPTAFYLCASSMYPGGTEAFFGQGTRLTVV.

The table lists this clonotype with a few counts. V usage is TRBV10-3 and J usage is TRBJ1-1; D may be TRBD1 (5 bases). CDR1 and CDR2 from the germline V gene are ENHRY and SYGVKD. CDR3 size: 13 residues. V was clipped by 4 bases and J by 1 base, with 7 bases between them. The CDR3 is CAISGTGNTEAFF. Written as DNA, the CDR3 is TGTGCCATCAGTGGTACAGGGAACACTGAAGCTTTCTTT.

The chain couples TRBV27 to TRBJ2-6; D possibly corresponds to TRBD2 (6 bases). CDR1 is MNHEY and CDR2 is SMNVEV in the germline V gene (reference sequence). V dropped 8 bases and J dropped 0 bases, with 14 bases sitting between them. The CDR3 runs 16 residues. This CDR3 is CASGTQASSGANVLTF. In nucleotides, the CDR3 is TGTGCCAGCGGGACTCAGGCCTCCTCTGGGGCCAACGTCCTGACTTTC.

J is TRBJ2-3 and V is TRBV27, with a weak D call TRBD2 (5 bases). Deletions cut 4 bases from V and 4 bases from J, with 12 bases between. This CDR3 is built from 14 residues. Germline V gene data show CDR1 as MNHEY and CDR2 as SMNVEV (reference sequence). The CDR3 is CASSSLVIPDTQYF. CDR3 coding DNA: TGTGCCAGCAGTTCACTAGTCATCCCAGATACGCAGTATTTT.

With regard to this clonotype: A read error may produce the germline difference seen at one junction end. The chain joins TRBV4-1 to TRBJ2-6, with a tentative D call TRBD2 (6 bases). This CDR3 region has 17 residues. Germline V lookup: CDR1 MGHRA, CDR2 YSYEKL. The CDR3 region is CANSPNWEDSGANVLTF. CDR3 nucleotides: TGCGCCAACAGCCCCAACTGGGAGGACTCTGGGGCCAACGTCCTGACTTTC.

The V call is TRBV5-1, the J call TRBJ2-2; D possibly uses TRBD1 or TRBD2 (5 bases each). The CDR3 spans 14 residues. V was shortened by 4 bases and J by 8 bases, with 15 bases between the two germline ends. Germline V gene data show CDR1 as SGHRS and CDR2 as YFSETQ. This CDR3 reads CASSPLWGMGELFF. CDR3 sequence (DNA): TGCGCCAGCAGCCCCCTTTGGGGGATGGGGGAGCTGTTTTTT.

The table lists this clonotype with a few counts. V gene TRBV13 combines with J gene TRBJ2-2; D might be TRBD2 (7 bases). Germline V gene sequence: CDR1 PRHDT, CDR2 FYEKMQ (reference sequence). The CDR3 sequence is 18 residues long. V lost 2 bases and J lost 0, with 16 bases in between. CDR3 sequence (DNA): TGTGCCAGCAGCTTAAGCCTGCGGGGGCTCGCGAACACCGGGGAGCTGTTTTTT. Protein sequence: CASSLSLRGLANTGELFF.

In the case of this clonotype: The germline gene is not matched at one end of the junction; a read error may be the cause. The chain employs TRBV20-1 and TRBJ2-5, with D hard to call. The CDR3 is 15 amino acids. In germline, CDR1 is DFQATT, CDR2 SNEGSKA (reference sequence). CDR3 in amino acids: CSARGSPRSPETQYF. CDR3 sequence (DNA): TGCAGTGCCAGAGGCTCGCCGCGCAGCCCAGAGACCCAGTACTTC.

This clonotype occurred a few times. The genes are TRBV2 and TRBJ2-1, with 7 bases fitting TRBD1. Germline values: CDR1 SNHLY, CDR2 FYNNEI. The junction had 10 bases not matched to a gene; V was cut back by 6 bases and J by 5 bases. The CDR3 consists of 15 residues. As DNA, the CDR3 is TGTGCCAGCAGCGCTGACAGGGTCCCTCACAATGAGCAGTTCTTC. This codes for CASSADRVPHNEQFF. Filled out from reference TRBV2 and TRBJ2-1, the complete variable domain reads EPEVTQTPSHQVTQMGQEVILRCVPISNHLYFYWYRQILGQKVEFLVSFYNNEISEKSEIFDDQFSVERPDGSNFTLKIRSTKLEDSAMYFCASSADRVPHNEQFFGPGTRLTVL.

J is TRBJ2-1 and V is TRBV9; TRBD2 matches 7 bases. The length of the CDR3 is 13 residues. The trim removed 3 bases at V and 6 bases at J, leaving 3 bases unmatched. Germline V gives CDR1 SGDLS, CDR2 YYNGEE. The CDR3 region is CASSAPGGNEQFF. The CDR3 DNA reads as TGTGCCAGCAGCGCGCCGGGAGGCAATGAGCAGTTCTTC.

The chain recombines TRBV20-1 with TRBJ2-3; the match to TRBD1 covers 9 bases. The CDR3 is 13 residues long. V lost 5 bases, J lost 4 bases, and 4 bases stayed unmatched. Per germline, CDR1 DFQATT and CDR2 SNEGSKA (reference sequence). In DNA, the CDR3 is TGCAGTGCTGGGGGACAGGGTTCAGATACGCAGTATTTT. This codes for CSAGGQGSDTQYF.

The chain links TRBV7-9 to TRBJ2-7; 10 bases match TRBD1. Germline CDR1 and CDR2: SEHNR and FQNEAQ (reference sequence). The CDR3 totals 16 residues. V gave up 1 base and J gave up 3 bases; unmatched junction bases: 6. The CDR3 DNA is TGTGCCAGCAGCTTAGGTCGCGGGACAGGGGTCTACGAGCAGTACTTC. Protein product: CASSLGRGTGVYEQYF. Complete variable domain (other parts from reference TRBV7-9 and TRBJ2-7): DTGVSQNPRHKITKRGQNVTFRCDPISEHNRLYWYRQTLGQGPEFLTYFQNEAQLEKSRLLSDRFSAERPKGSFSTLEIQRTEQGDSAMYLCASSLGRGTGVYEQYFGPGTRLTVT.

In this sample, this clonotype turned up a few times. The gene calls are TRBV29-1 and TRBJ2-1; 13 bases map to TRBD2. The CDR3 covers 16 residues. V dropped 4 bases and J dropped 5; count of bases not matched to a gene: 8. Germline CDR1 reads SQVTM; CDR2 reads ANQGSEA. In DNA, the CDR3 is TGCAGCGTTGCGGGACTAGCGGGAAAGGGGAACAATGAGCAGTTCTTC. Translated, it gives CSVAGLAGKGNNEQFF.

The rearrangement joins TRBV24-1 to TRBJ1-2; a weak D match, TRBD1 (6 bases). In germline, CDR1 is KGHDR, CDR2 SFDVKD. CDR3 length: 13 amino acids. Trimming took off 3 bases at V and 4 bases at J, with 8 bases between the two ends. This CDR3 is CATSDPTGYGYTF. The CDR3 DNA follows: TGTGCCACCAGTGATCCGACAGGCTATGGCTACACCTTC.

The chain is built from TRBV7-8 and TRBJ2-5; TRBD2 matches at 11 bases. Trimming took 1 base from V and 2 from J; bases not matched to a gene: 3. The CDR3 sequence is 16 residues long. Germline V lookup: CDR1 SGHVS, CDR2 FQNEAQ. The CDR3, as DNA: TGTGCCAGCAGCTTAGTAGTAGCGGGGGGGCAAGAGACCCAGTACTTC. It encodes CASSLVVAGGQETQYF.